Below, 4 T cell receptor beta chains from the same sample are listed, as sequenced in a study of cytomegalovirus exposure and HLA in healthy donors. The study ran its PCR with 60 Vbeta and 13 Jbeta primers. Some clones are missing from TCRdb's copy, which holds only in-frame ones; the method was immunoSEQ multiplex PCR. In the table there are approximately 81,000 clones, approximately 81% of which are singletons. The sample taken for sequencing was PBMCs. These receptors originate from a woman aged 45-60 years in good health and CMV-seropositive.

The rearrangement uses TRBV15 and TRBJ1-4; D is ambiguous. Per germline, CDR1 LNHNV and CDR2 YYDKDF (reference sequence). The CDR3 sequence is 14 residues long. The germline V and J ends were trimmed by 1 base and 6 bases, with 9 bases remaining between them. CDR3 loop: CATSRVGEDEKLFF. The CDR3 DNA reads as TGTGCCACCAGCAGAGTAGGAGAGGATGAAAAACTGTTTTTT.

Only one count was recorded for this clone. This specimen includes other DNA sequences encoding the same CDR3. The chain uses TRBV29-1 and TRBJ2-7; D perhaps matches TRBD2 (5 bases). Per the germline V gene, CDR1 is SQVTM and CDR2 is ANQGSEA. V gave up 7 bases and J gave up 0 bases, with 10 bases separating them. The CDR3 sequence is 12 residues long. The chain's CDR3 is CSGRTDSYEQYF. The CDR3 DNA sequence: TGCAGCGGCCGGACTGACTCCTACGAGCAGTACTTC.

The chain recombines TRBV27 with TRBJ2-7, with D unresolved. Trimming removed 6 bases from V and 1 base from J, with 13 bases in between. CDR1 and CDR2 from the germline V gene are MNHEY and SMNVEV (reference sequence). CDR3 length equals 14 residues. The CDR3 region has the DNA TGTGCCAGCAGCCCCACGGTCAATTCCTACGAGCAGTACTTC. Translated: CASSPTVNSYEQYF.

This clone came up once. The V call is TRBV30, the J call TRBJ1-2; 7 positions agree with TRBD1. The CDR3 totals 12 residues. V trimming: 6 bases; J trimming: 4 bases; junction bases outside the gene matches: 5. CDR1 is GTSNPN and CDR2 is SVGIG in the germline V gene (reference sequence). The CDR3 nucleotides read TGTGCCTGTATACAGGGGACCTATGGCTACACCTTC. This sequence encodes CACIQGTYGYTF. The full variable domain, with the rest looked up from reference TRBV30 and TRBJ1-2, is SQTIHQWPATLVQPVGSPLSLECTVEGTSNPNLYWYRQAAGRGLQLLFYSVGIGQISSEVPQNLSASRPQDRQFILSSKKLLLSDSGFYLCACIQGTYGYTFGSGTRLTVV.